The clone carrying this T cell receptor beta chain was recorded a few times. Germline V gene lookup returns CDR1 SGHVS and CDR2 FQNEAQ. V gave up 1 base and J gave up 3 bases, with 10 bases separating them. This CDR3 is 15 amino acids long. The data derive from a study of blood T cells in healthy people across ages. With a J-beta primer mix and a sample-barcoded 5' primer, a second PCR ran 7 to 11 cycles. TCRdb re-called the 5' RACE reads with MiXCR, one entry per CDR3 protein. The profile shows more than 650,000 distinct CDR3 sequences, less than 70% of them singletons. V is TRBV7-8 and J is TRBJ2-1; no firm D call. This TCR was recovered from a man aged 80 or over in good health. Sequenced: blood. CDR3 amino acids: CASSLEVGLYNEQFF. The DNA of the CDR3 is TGTGCCAGCAGCTTAGAAGTTGGGCTCTACAATGAGCAGTTCTTC.